Listed below are T cell receptor beta chains from one sample, sequenced in a study of neurological immune-mediated disorders. TCRdb processed the 5' RACE reads anew with MiXCR; each CDR3 protein has one entry. The repertoire includes tens of thousands of distinct CDR3 sequences, under 6.5% of them detected once, and around 0.55% sits in the top ten. The specimen was CD4+ T cells from blood. These TCRs come from a woman in her thirties or forties in good health. CDR3s include the opening cysteine and the closing phenylalanine or tryptophan. D genes are given only for firm matches. For some rows the clone size is stated as once, few or many, or as a class when expanded; others skip it.

clone_size | d_call | j_call | v_call | cdr3_nt | cdr3_aa
many | - | TRBJ1-1 | TRBV4-3 | TGCGCCAGCAGCCAAGTTCCGGGCGCGAACACTGAAGCTTTCTTT | CASSQVPGANTEAFF
many | TRBD2 | TRBJ2-3 | TRBV7-2 | TGTGCCAGCAGCAGGACTAGCGGGAGCACAGATACGCAGTATTTT | CASSRTSGSTDTQYF
many | - | TRBJ1-2 | TRBV3-1 | TGTGCCAGCAGCCCGGGACAAGTTGGCTACACCTTC | CASSPGQVGYTF
many | - | TRBJ2-7 | TRBV3-1 | TGTGCCAGCAGCCGAGGGGGAGGGCTTGCCTACGAGCAGTACTTC | CASSRGGGLAYEQYF
many | - | TRBJ2-1 | TRBV20-1 | TGCAGTGCTAGAGATTGGTCCAACTCCTACAATGAGCAGTTCTTC | CSARDWSNSYNEQFF
many | TRBD1 | TRBJ1-2 | TRBV28 | TGTGCCAGTATAGGGGGCAAATATGGCTACACCTTC | CASIGGKYGYTF
many | TRBD1 | TRBJ1-4 | TRBV25-1 | TGTGCCAGCAGTTACACCGGGACAGGGTTTATAGGAAAACTGTTTTTT | CASSYTGTGFIGKLFF
many | TRBD2 | TRBJ2-2 | TRBV29-1 | TGCAGCGCCGAGAACCCCCCATGGCGGGAGACCGGGGAGCTGTTTTTT | CSAENPPWRETGELFF
- | - | TRBJ1-2 | TRBV5-6 | TGTGCCAGCAGCCCGTCTGGCTACACCTTC | CASSPSGYTF
many | TRBD2 | TRBJ2-7 | TRBV5-1 | TGCGCCAGCAGCGCGGGGGTCTACGAGCAGTACTTC | CASSAGVYEQYF
many | TRBD1 | TRBJ1-1 | TRBV6-5 | TGTGCCAGCAGATATAAATCAGGGGGCGCTGAAGCTTTCTTT | CASRYKSGGAEAFF
medium-sized | - | TRBJ2-2 | TRBV5-1 | TGCGCCAGCAGCTTGGAGGCGGTGAACACCGGGGAGCTGTTTTTT | CASSLEAVNTGELFF
many | - | TRBJ2-7 | TRBV3-1 | TGTGCCAGCAGCCCCTCGGCCGGCGGTGCTCCCTACGAGCAGTACTTC | CASSPSAGGAPYEQYF
once | - | TRBJ2-3 | TRBV6-5 | TGTGCCAGCAGTTACTTCCTCGGGAGCGGGACAGATACGCAGTATTTT | CASSYFLGSGTDTQYF
many | - | TRBJ2-3 | TRBV5-4 | TGTGCCAGCAGCTTGGTTGGTATAGATACGCAGTATTTT | CASSLVGIDTQYF
many | TRBD1 | TRBJ1-5 | TRBV12-3/TRBV12-4 | TGTGCCAGCAGTAGCTCAGGGGGTCAGCCCCAGCATTTT | CASSSSGGQPQHF
many | TRBD1 | TRBJ2-7 | TRBV27 | TGTGCCAGCAGTCGGGGACAGGCCACCTACGAGCAGTACTTC | CASSRGQATYEQYF
many | - | TRBJ2-3 | TRBV28 | TGTGCCAGCAGTTTTGGGGGGGGCTACGCGGATACGCAGTATTTT | CASSFGGGYADTQYF
many | TRBD2 | TRBJ2-3 | TRBV27 | TGTGCCAGTAGAGGGACTAGCTACAGCACAGATACGCAGTATTTT | CASRGTSYSTDTQYF
many | - | TRBJ2-5 | TRBV5-1 | TGCGCCAGCAGCTTGGAACAGGGAGGAGAGACCCAGTACTTC | CASSLEQGGETQYF
medium-sized | - | TRBJ1-1 | TRBV12-3/TRBV12-4 | TGTGCCAGCAGTTTACAACCGAACACTGAAGCTTTCTTT | CASSLQPNTEAFF
many | - | TRBJ2-5 | TRBV6-2/TRBV6-3 | TGTGCCAGCAGTTACGCCCCTATCGGGACCCAGTACTTC | CASSYAPIGTQYF
- | TRBD1 | TRBJ2-1 | TRBV6-5 | TGTGCCAGCACCCAGACAGGGTCCTACAATGAGCAGTTCTTC | CASTQTGSYNEQFF
many | - | TRBJ1-2 | TRBV12-3/TRBV12-4 | TGTGCCAGCAGTTTTCCTAACTATGGCTACACCTTC | CASSFPNYGYTF
many | TRBD1 | TRBJ1-3 | TRBV29-1 | TGCAGCGCCGCTCAGGGGGCCGGAAACACCATATATTTT | CSAAQGAGNTIYF
many | TRBD1 | TRBJ1-5 | TRBV24-1 | TGTGCCACCAGTGAGACTGGGACAGGGGTGAATCAGCCCCAGCATTTT | CATSETGTGVNQPQHF
many | - | TRBJ2-1 | TRBV7-8 | TGTGCCAGCAGCTTCCGGGACTATGAGCAGTTCTTC | CASSFRDYEQFF
many | TRBD1 | TRBJ1-2 | TRBV12-3/TRBV12-4 | TGTGCCAGCAGTGACAGGGTCTCTGGCTACACCTTC | CASSDRVSGYTF
many | TRBD2 | TRBJ2-1 | TRBV6-5 | TGTGCCAGCAGTCAACGGGGACTAGCGGGTAATGAGCAGTTCTTC | CASSQRGLAGNEQFF
many | - | TRBJ2-1 | TRBV5-1 | TGCGCCAGCAGCCGGTCGGGGGAGAAAGGCAATGAGCAGTTCTTC | CASSRSGEKGNEQFF